The rows below give T cell receptor beta chains drawn from one sample of a study of early stage breast cancer tumors. The protocol was immunoSEQ multiplex PCR, while the TCRdb copy is restricted to in-frame clones and leaves out a portion. The sample shows 7,000 to 9,500 clones, about 80% of them seen only once. The sample consisted of normal breast tissue next to the tumor. The origin of the receptors is a person between 55 and 70 years old with breast cancer. Each CDR3 is given with its conserved first and last residue.

j_call cdr3_length v_call cdr3_aa
TRBJ1-5 17 TRBV9 CASSPGDGAYSNQPQHF
TRBJ2-3 15 TRBV29-1 CSVRGASGLTDTQYF
TRBJ2-3 15 TRBV2 CASSSSGVSTDTQYF
TRBJ2-4 14 TRBV28 CASSLGTGADIQYF
TRBJ2-2 15 TRBV12-5 CASGLVLVNTGELFF
TRBJ2-6 18 TRBV19 CASSMTGLSRSGANVLTF
TRBJ1-1 14 TRBV6-1 CASSERVENTEAFF
TRBJ2-7 13 TRBV19 CASSDTEGDEQYF
TRBJ1-5 15 TRBV2 CASSWTGYSNQPQHF
TRBJ1-1 11 TRBV2 CASSRAARGIF
TRBJ2-7 14 TRBV7-6 CASSLDDREDEQYF
TRBJ1-2 14 TRBV2 CASSPRQGNYGYTF
TRBJ2-1 16 TRBV6-6 CASFGSGDEAYNEQFF
TRBJ2-1 15 TRBV28 CASSTVGGSHNEQFF
TRBJ2-3 19 TRBV2 CASSEAQSGLAGRTDTQYF
TRBJ2-5 15 TRBV11-2 CASSFGGGPGETQYF
TRBJ1-4 14 TRBV10-3 CAISEWMGLEKLFF
TRBJ2-2 15 TRBV30 CAWRQRGGPTGELFF
TRBJ2-6 15 TRBV19 CASTPGGTGANVLTF
. 13 TRBV6-1 CASSERQGNEQYF
TRBJ2-7 15 TRBV23-1 CASSRLRVGGYEQYF
TRBJ1-5 14 TRBV6-6 CASSNSGPYQPQHF
TRBJ2-5 13 TRBV28 CASRQGTQETQYF
TRBJ1-6 17 TRBV5-6 CASSYGQGSSYNSPLHF
TRBJ2-7 14 TRBV28 CASSLRGPSYEQYF
TRBJ2-5 14 TRBV10-3 CAIGGRGHQETQYF
TRBJ1-2 12 TRBV7-2 CASSLSGDGYTF
TRBJ2-5 16 TRBV19 CASSILASGRQETQYF
TRBJ1-6 11 TRBV20-1 CSAREGTPLHF
TRBJ2-1 16 TRBV2 CASNKEASSSYNEQFF
. 11 TRBV30 CAWSDFYEQYF
TRBJ1-1 15 TRBV7-2 CASSVQPQVNTEAFF
TRBJ1-3 14 TRBV30 CAWRTGGSGNTIYF
TRBJ1-1 12 TRBV6-5 CASGAMNTEAFF
TRBJ1-1 15 TRBV7-7 CASSLESQGSPEAFF
TRBJ2-7 15 TRBV5-1 CASSLGTSETYEQYF
TRBJ2-1 15 TRBV10-3 CAISDFASANNEQFF
TRBJ1-1 14 TRBV18 CASSPFSLDTEAFF
TRBJ1-4 14 TRBV5-4 CASSQGTGYEKLFF
TRBJ1-1 14 TRBV28 CASAIEDTNTEAFF
TRBJ1-1 14 TRBV6-1 CASSDRAERAEAFF
TRBJ2-1 14 TRBV29-1 CSVSPAGSHNEQFF
TRBJ2-3 16 TRBV5-1 CASSLDALGQGNTQYF
TRBJ2-5 16 TRBV7-9 CASSLLGTGNQETQYF
TRBJ1-5 14 TRBV7-9 CASSLAGIEQPQHF
TRBJ2-7 14 TRBV4-1 CASSQVGLGYEQYF
TRBJ2-5 16 TRBV5-5 CASSQGGLAGRETQYF
TRBJ2-7 14 TRBV13 CASSLGGSDFEQYF
TRBJ2-2 15 TRBV11-3 CASSFTGAGTGELFF
TRBJ1-6 15 TRBV6-5 CASSYYGTANSPLHF
TRBJ1-2 15 TRBV6-4 CASSDTTTGLYGYTF
TRBJ1-1 18 TRBV5-6 CASSFGTSRGYSSTEAFF
TRBJ2-3 12 TRBV27 CASSSTVHTQYF
TRBJ1-1 13 TRBV18 CASSNSIDTEAFF
TRBJ1-2 16 TRBV9 CASSVGPGVREIGYTF
TRBJ1-2 12 TRBV2 CASSAHPYGYTF